The 9 T cell receptor beta chains below come from one sample, sequenced in a study of cytomegalovirus exposure and HLA in healthy donors. In the PCR, 60 Vbeta and 13 Jbeta primers were used. Clones were sequenced by immunoSEQ multiplex PCR, and TCRdb holds only the in-frame ones, with some missing. The sample carries 200,000 to 250,000 clones, around 80% recorded once. The sample consisted of PBMCs. These receptor sequences come from a boy between 2 and 15 years old in good health and CMV-seronegative.

The chain links TRBV5-4 to TRBJ2-7; D is possibly TRBD1 (6 bases). Trimming left V 4 bases short and J 5 bases short, with 10 bases between. The CDR3 contains 12 residues. The germline V gene has CDR1 SGHNT and CDR2 YYREEE (reference sequence). The CDR3: CASSTTGNEQYF. The CDR3 DNA follows: TGTGCCAGCAGCACCACAGGGAACGAGCAGTACTTC.

The chain links TRBV30 to TRBJ1-6; 8 nucleotides line up with TRBD1. Germline V gene data show CDR1 as GTSNPN and CDR2 as SVGIG (reference sequence). The CDR3 has 15 residues. V was clipped by 6 bases and J by 3 bases; unmatched bases: 7. DNA for the CDR3: TGTGCCTGTTACCCGGGACAGGTCTATAATTCACCCCTCCACTTT. Residues: CACYPGQVYNSPLHF.

The V call is TRBV6-1, the J call TRBJ2-5; 7 positions agree with TRBD2. CDR3 length: 12 residues. The germline V gene encodes CDR1 MNHNS and CDR2 SASEGT. The junction had 2 bases not matched to a gene; V was cut back by 5 bases and J by 5 bases. CDR3: CASSSGGETQYF. CDR3 DNA: TGTGCCAGCAGTTCCGGGGGGGAGACCCAGTACTTC.

This clone was recorded a few times. This chain joins TRBV13 and TRBJ2-1; tentatively, D is TRBD2 (6 bases). V lost 2 bases and J 5 bases, leaving 13 bases between the germline ends. The germline gives CDR1 PRHDT, CDR2 FYEKMQ (reference sequence). The CDR3 sequence is 15 residues long. The CDR3 region is CASSLRPGADNEQFF. Written as DNA, the CDR3 is TGTGCCAGCAGCTTACGTCCGGGAGCGGACAATGAGCAGTTCTTC.

The genes are TRBV5-1 and TRBJ1-4; 9 bases agree with TRBD1. CDR1 is SGHRS, CDR2 YFSETQ, per germline. This CDR3 spans 15 amino acids. Trimming removed 5 bases from V and 5 bases from J; junction bases left unmatched: 7. CDR3 bases: TGCGCCAGCAGTCAAACCGGGACAGGGAATGAAAAACTGTTTTTT. It encodes CASSQTGTGNEKLFF.

This clone has only one observation. The rearrangement uses TRBV4-2 and TRBJ2-1; 7 nucleotides match TRBD2. V shed 1 base, J shed 5 bases, and the junction held 5 bases outside the gene matches. In germline, CDR1 is LGHNA, CDR2 YNFKEQ. The CDR3 totals 15 residues. CDR3 sequence: CASSQVSSGDNEQFF. The CDR3 DNA follows: TGTGCCAGCAGCCAAGTTTCTAGCGGAGACAATGAGCAGTTCTTC.

The chain recombines TRBV11-3 with TRBJ2-1, with D tentatively TRBD1 (6 bases). Germline lookup yields CDR1 SGHNT and CDR2 YENEEA. Trimming removed 0 bases at V and 4 bases at J, with 10 bases between. The CDR3 contains 15 residues. CDR3 nucleotides: TGTGCCAGCAGCTTAGAAGGGACAACTTACAATGAGCAGTTCTTC. This gives the protein CASSLEGTTYNEQFF.

The DNA of the CDR3 is TGTGCCAGCAGCTTACGGACAGGGGAGAACACCGGGGAGCTGTTTTTT. It yields the protein CASSLRTGENTGELFF. This chain joins TRBV11-2 and TRBJ2-2, with 9 nucleotides matching TRBD1. Germline CDR1 and CDR2: SGHAT and FQNNGV. With 2 bases clipped from V and 1 base from J, the junction kept 2 bases outside the gene matches. The CDR3 has 16 amino acids.

The chain links TRBV19 to TRBJ2-1; no reliable D call. Germline V gene sequence: CDR1 LNHDA, CDR2 SQIVND (reference sequence). V was clipped by 3 bases and J by 6 bases, with 9 bases between them. The CDR3 extends over 13 amino acids. The CDR3 sequence: CASSIGSRNEQFF. Here the CDR3 DNA reads TGTGCCAGTAGTATCGGGTCGCGCAATGAGCAGTTCTTC.